There are a few counts of the clone carrying this TCR beta chain. Template switching supplied a universal primer site; unique molecular identifiers were carried on the cDNA. MiXCR, applied by TCRdb to the 5' RACE reads, yields one record per CDR3 protein. The sample contains around 1.7 million distinct CDR3 sequences, about 32% of which appear only once. Trimming removed 5 bases at V and 2 bases at J, with 13 bases between. CDR1 and CDR2 (germline): SGHAT, FQNNGV. CDR3 length: 14 residues. This sample was taken from a study of identical twins. The source of this sequence is a newborn girl in good health. Sequencing was carried out using cord blood. The chain combines TRBV11-2 with TRBJ2-7; D call uncertain. The CDR3 sequence: CASSGSGSAYEQYF. CDR3 nucleotides: TGTGCCAGCAGCGGCTCGGGCTCGGCCTACGAGCAGTACTTC.